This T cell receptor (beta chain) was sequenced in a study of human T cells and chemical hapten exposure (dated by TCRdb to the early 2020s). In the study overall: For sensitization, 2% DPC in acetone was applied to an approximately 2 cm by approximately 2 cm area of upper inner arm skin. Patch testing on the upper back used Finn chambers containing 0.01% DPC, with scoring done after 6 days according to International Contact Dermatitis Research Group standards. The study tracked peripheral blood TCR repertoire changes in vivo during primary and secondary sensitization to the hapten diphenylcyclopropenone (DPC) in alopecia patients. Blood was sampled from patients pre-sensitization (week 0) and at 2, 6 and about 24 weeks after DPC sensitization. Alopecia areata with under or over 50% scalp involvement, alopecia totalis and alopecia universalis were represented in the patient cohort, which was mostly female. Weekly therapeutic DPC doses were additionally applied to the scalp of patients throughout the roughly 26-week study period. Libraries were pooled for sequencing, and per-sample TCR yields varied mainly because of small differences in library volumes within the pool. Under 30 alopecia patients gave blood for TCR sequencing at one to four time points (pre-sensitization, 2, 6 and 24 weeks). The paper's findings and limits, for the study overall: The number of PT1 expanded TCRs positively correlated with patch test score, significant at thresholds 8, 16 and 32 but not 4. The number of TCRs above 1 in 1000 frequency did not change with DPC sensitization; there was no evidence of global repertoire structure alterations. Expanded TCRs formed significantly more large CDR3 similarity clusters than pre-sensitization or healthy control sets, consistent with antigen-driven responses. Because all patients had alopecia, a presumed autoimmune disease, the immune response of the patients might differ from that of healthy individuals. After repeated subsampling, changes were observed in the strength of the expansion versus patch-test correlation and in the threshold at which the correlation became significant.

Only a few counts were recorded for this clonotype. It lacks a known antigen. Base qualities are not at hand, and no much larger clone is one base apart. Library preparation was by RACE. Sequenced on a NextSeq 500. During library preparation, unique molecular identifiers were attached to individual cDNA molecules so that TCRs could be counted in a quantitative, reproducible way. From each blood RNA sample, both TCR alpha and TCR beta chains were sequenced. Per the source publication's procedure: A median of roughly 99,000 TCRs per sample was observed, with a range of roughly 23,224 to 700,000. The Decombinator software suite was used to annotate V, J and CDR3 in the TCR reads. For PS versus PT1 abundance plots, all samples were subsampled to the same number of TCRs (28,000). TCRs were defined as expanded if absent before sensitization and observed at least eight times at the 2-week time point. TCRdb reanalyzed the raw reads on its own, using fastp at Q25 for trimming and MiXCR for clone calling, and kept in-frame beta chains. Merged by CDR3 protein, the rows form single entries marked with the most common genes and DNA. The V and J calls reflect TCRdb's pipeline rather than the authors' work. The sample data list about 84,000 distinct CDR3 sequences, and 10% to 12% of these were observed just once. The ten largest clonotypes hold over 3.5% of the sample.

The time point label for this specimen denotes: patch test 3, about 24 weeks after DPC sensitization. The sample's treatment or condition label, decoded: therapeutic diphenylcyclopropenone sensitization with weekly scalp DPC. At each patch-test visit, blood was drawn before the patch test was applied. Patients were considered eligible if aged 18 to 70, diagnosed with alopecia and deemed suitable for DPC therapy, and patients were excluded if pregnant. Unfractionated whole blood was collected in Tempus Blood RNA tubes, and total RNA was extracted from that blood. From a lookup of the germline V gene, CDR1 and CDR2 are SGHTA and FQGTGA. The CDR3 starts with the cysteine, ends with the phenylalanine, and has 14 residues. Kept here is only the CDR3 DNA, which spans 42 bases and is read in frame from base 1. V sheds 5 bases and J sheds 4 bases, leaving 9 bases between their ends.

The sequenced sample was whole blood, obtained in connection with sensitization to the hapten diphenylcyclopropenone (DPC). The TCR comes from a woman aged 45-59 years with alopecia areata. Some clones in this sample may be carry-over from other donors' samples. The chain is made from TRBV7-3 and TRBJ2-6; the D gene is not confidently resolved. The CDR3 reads CASSPPQGANVLTF. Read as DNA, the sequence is TGTGCCAGCAGCCCTCCCCAGGGGGCCAACGTCCTGACTTTC.